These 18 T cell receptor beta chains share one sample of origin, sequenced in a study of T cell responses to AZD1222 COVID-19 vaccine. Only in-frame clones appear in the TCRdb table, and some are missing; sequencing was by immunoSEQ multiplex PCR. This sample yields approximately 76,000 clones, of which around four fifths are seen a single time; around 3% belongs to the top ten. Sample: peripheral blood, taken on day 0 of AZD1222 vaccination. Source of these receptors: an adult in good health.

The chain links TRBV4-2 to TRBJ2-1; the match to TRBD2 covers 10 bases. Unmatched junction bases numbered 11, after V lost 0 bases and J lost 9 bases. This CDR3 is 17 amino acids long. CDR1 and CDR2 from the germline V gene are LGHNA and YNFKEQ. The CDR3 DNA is TGTGCCAGCAGCCAAGAAGTGAGCGGGGGGGCGATCGGTGAGCAGTTCTTC. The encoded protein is CASSQEVSGGAIGEQFF.

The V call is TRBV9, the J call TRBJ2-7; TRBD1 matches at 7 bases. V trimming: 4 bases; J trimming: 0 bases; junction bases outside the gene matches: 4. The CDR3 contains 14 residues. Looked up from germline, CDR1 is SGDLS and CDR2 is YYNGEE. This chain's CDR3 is CASSPRDSSYEQYF. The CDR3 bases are TGTGCCAGCAGCCCACGGGACAGCTCCTACGAGCAGTACTTC.

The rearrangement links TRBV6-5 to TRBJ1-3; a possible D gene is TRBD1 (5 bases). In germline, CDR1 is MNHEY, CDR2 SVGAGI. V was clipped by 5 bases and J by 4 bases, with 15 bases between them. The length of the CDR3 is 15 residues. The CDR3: CASSTGAITGNTIYF. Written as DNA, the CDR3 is TGTGCCAGCAGTACCGGGGCCATAACGGGAAACACCATATATTTT.

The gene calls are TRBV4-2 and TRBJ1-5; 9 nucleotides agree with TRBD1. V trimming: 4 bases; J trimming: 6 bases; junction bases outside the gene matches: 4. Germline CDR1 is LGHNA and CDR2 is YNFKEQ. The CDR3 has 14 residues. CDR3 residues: CASSLQGAGQPQHF. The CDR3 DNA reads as TGTGCCAGCAGCCTACAGGGGGCGGGTCAGCCCCAGCATTTT.

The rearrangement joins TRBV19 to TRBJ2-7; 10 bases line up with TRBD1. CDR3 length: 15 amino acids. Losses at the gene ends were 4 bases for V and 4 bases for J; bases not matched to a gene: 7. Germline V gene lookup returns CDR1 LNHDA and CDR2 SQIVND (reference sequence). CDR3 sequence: CASSTGQGRWYEQYF. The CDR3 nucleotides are TGTGCCAGTAGTACGGGACAGGGGCGATGGTACGAGCAGTACTTC.

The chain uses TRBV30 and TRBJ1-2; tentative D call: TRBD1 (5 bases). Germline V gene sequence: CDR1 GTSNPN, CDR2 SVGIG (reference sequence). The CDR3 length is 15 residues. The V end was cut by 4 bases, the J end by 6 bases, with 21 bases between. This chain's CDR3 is CAWILGGSEGNGYTF. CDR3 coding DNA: TGTGCCTGGATTCTCGGGGGATCCGAGGGTAATGGCTACACCTTC. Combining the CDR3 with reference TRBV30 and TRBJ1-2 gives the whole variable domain SQTIHQWPATLVQPVGSPLSLECTVEGTSNPNLYWYRQAAGRGLQLLFYSVGIGQISSEVPQNLSASRPQDRQFILSSKKLLLSDSGFYLCAWILGGSEGNGYTFGSGTRLTVV.

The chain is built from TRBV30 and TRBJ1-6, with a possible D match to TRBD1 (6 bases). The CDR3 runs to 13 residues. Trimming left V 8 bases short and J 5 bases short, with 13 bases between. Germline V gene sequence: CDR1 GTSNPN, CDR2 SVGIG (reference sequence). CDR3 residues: CAGRQGNNSPLHF. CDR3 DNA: TGTGCCGGTCGCCAGGGGAATAATTCACCCCTCCACTTT. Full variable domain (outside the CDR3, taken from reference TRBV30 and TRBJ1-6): SQTIHQWPATLVQPVGSPLSLECTVEGTSNPNLYWYRQAAGRGLQLLFYSVGIGQISSEVPQNLSASRPQDRQFILSSKKLLLSDSGFYLCAGRQGNNSPLHFGNGTRLTVT.

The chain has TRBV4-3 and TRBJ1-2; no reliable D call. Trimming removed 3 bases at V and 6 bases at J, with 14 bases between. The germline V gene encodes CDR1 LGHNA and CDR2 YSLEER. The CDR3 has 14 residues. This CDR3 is CASSQEFVPHGYTF. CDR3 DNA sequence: TGCGCCAGCAGCCAGGAGTTCGTCCCCCATGGCTACACCTTC.

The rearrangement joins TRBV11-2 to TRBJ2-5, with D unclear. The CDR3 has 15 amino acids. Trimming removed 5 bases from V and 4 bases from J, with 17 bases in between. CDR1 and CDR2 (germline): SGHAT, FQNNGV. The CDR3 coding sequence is TGTGCCAGCAGCGACGACCTCGGGCCGTCAGAGACCCAGTACTTC. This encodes CASSDDLGPSETQYF.

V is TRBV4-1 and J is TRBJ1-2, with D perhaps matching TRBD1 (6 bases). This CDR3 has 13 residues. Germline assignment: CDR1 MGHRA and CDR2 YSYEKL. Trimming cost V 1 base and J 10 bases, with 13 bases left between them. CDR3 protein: CASSQGSGDLYTF. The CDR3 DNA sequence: TGCGCCAGCAGCCAAGGGTCAGGGGATCTCTACACCTTC.

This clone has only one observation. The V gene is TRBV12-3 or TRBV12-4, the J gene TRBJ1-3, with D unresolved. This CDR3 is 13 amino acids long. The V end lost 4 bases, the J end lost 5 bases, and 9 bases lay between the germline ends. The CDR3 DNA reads TGTGCCAGCAGTTGGGATGAAAGAAACACCATATATTTT. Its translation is CASSWDERNTIYF.

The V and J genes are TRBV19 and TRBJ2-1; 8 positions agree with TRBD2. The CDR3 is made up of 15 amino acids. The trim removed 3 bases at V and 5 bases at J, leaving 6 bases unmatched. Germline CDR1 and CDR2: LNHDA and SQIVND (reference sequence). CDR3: CASSIMTSVNNEQFF. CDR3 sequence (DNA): TGTGCCAGTAGTATCATGACTAGCGTGAACAATGAGCAGTTCTTC. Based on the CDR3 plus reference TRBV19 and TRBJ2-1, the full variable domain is DGGITQSPKYLFRKEGQNVTLSCEQNLNHDAMYWYRQDPGQGLRLIYYSQIVNDFQKGDIAEGYSVSREKKESFPLTVTSAQKNPTAFYLCASSIMTSVNNEQFFGPGTRLTVL.

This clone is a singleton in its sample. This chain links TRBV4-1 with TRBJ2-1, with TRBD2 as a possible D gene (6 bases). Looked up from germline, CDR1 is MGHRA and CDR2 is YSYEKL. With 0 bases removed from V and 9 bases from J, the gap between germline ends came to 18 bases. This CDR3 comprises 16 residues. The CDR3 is CASSQEERGINAEQFF. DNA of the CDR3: TGCGCCAGCAGCCAAGAGGAACGCGGGATCAATGCTGAGCAGTTCTTC.

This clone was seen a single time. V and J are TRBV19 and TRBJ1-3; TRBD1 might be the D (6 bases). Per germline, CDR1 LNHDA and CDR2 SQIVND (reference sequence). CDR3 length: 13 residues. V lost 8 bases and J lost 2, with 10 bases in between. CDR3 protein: CASSSGAGNTIYF. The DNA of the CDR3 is TGTGCCAGTTCTTCAGGGGCTGGAAACACCATATATTTT.

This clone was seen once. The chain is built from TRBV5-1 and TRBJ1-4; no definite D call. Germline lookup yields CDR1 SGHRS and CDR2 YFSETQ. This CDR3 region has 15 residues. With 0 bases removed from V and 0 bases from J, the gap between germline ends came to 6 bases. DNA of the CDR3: TGCGCCAGCAGCTTGGAGGGAACAACTAATGAAAAACTGTTTTTT. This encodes CASSLEGTTNEKLFF.

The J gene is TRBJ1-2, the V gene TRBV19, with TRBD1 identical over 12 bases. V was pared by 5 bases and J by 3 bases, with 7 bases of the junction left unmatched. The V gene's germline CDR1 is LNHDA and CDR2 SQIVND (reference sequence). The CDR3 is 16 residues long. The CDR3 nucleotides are TGTGCCAGTAGTGGGACAGGGGGCGGTGAGGACTATGGCTACACCTTC. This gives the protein CASSGTGGGEDYGYTF.

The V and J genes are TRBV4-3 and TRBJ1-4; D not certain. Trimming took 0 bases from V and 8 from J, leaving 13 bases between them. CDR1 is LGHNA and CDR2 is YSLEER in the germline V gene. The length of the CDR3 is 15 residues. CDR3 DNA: TGCGCCAGCAGCCAAGATCCCGGGGTTGGAGAAAAACTGTTTTTT. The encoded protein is CASSQDPGVGEKLFF.

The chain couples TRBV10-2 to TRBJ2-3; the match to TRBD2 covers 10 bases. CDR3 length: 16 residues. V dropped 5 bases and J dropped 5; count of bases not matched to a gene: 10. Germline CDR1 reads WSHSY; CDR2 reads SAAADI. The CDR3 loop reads CASSFVSGRAIDTQYF. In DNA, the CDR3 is TGCGCCAGCAGTTTTGTAAGCGGGAGGGCCATAGATACGCAGTATTTT.